Sequencing of this T cell receptor beta chain was carried out in a study of T cell responses to AZD1222 COVID-19 vaccine. Notes on the study in general: Just six AZD1222 recipients tested seropositive at baseline. Clonal diversity was possibly underestimated, and the donors were mostly white British, with more females.

Trimming at V came to 4 bases and at J to 2 bases, leaving 14 bases not matched to a gene. Germline loops: CDR1 SGHAT, CDR2 FQNNGV. This CDR3 has 18 amino acids. About this clone itself: Its antigen is unknown.

Sequencing used immunoSEQ multiplex PCR; TCRdb keeps in-frame clones, though not all of them. The sample carries 100,000 to 110,000 clones, approximately 91% recorded once. The sequences come from peripheral blood, collected on day 0 of AZD1222 vaccination. The TCR sequence derives from an adult in good health. The V and J genes are TRBV11-2 and TRBJ1-2; 9 bases are shared with TRBD1. The CDR3 region is CASSSLQGTGRENYGYTF. As DNA, the CDR3 is TGTGCCAGCAGCTCCCTCCAGGGGACAGGGAGGGAAAACTATGGCTACACCTTC. Full variable domain (rest looked up from reference TRBV11-2 and TRBJ1-2): EAGVAQSPRYKIIEKRQSVAFWCNPISGHATLYWYQQILGQGPKLLIQFQNNGVVDDSQLPKDRFSAERLKGVDSTLKIQPAKLEDSAVYLCASSSLQGTGRENYGYTFGSGTRLTVV.